The sequence of this T cell receptor (beta chain) was determined in a study of T cell responses to AZD1222 COVID-19 vaccine. Overall study results and limits: Spike-specific TCR breadth and depth grew following two AZD1222 doses. Unmutated variant regions reportedly attract nearly half of all spike-specific TCRs. Most donors were white British and more were female, and clonal diversity was possibly underestimated.

The CDR3 has 13 amino acids. Trimming shortened V by 2 bases and J by 7 bases, and 12 bases separated the two germline ends. Germline V gene data show CDR1 as SNHLY and CDR2 as FYNNEI. A note on this clone: Its target is unknown.

Assay used: immunoSEQ multiplex PCR; TCRdb lists only in-frame clones, some missing. The table includes 80,000 to 90,000 clones, 90% detected once. The source was peripheral blood, collected 28 days after the second AZD1222 dose. The clonotype was recovered from an adult who received the AZD1222 COVID-19 vaccine. The chain uses TRBV2 and TRBJ2-7; D is undetermined. Here the CDR3 reads CASSESGSREQYF. For the CDR3, the DNA is TGTGCCAGCAGTGAATCTGGCAGCAGGGAGCAGTACTTC.